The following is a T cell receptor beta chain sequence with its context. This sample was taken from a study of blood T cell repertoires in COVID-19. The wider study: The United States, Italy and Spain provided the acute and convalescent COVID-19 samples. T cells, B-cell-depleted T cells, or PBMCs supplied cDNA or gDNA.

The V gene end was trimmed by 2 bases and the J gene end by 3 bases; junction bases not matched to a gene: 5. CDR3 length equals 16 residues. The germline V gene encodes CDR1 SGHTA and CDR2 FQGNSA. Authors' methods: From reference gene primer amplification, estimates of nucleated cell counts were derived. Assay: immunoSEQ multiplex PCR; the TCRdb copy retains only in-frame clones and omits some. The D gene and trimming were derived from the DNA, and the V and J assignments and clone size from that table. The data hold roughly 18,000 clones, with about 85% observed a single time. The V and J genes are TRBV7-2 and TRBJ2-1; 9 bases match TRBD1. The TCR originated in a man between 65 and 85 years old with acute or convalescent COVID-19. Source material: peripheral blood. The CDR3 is CASSLRTGALYNEQFF. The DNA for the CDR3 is TGTGCCAGCAGCTTAAGGACAGGGGCACTCTACAATGAGCAGTTCTTC. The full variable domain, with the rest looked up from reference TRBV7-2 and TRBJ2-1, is GAGVSQSPSNKVTEKGKDVELRCDPISGHTALYWYRQSLGQGLEFLIYFQGNSAPDKSGLPSDRFSAERTGGSVSTLTIQRTQQEDSAVYLCASSLRTGALYNEQFFGPGTRLTVL.